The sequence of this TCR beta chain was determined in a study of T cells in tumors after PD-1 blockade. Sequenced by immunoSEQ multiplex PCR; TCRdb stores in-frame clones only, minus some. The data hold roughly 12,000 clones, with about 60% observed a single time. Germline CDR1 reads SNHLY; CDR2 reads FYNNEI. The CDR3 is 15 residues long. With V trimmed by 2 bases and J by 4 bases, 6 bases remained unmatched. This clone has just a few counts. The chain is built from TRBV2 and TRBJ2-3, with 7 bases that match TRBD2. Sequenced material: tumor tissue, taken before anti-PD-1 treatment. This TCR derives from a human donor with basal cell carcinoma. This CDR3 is CASSETRGNSDTQYF. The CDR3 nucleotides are TGTGCCAGCAGTGAAACGCGGGGGAATTCAGATACGCAGTATTTT.